The 10 T cell receptor beta chains presented below share a single source sample, sequenced in a study of T cell responses to AZD1222 COVID-19 vaccine. Profiled with immunoSEQ multiplex PCR; TCRdb holds only in-frame clones, not every one. Counted here are 150,000 to 200,000 clones, 70% to 90% occurring once; the ten biggest clones make up approximately 26%. The sequenced sample was peripheral blood, obtained 28 days after the second AZD1222 dose. These receptors were taken from an adult who received the AZD1222 COVID-19 vaccine.

This rearrangement joins TRBV7-9 to TRBJ2-5; D gene uncertain. The CDR3 runs 15 residues. Trimming removed 1 base from V and 1 base from J, with 10 bases in between. CDR1 is SEHNR and CDR2 is FQNEAQ in the germline V gene (reference sequence). In DNA form, the CDR3 reads TGTGCCAGCAGCTTAGGAGGATGGTCCCAAGAGACCCAGTACTTC. Translated: CASSLGGWSQETQYF.

This chain joins TRBV5-5 and TRBJ1-2; D unresolved. Germline V gives CDR1 SGHKS, CDR2 YYEKEE (reference sequence). V was cut by 0 bases and J by 4 bases, with 10 bases left in between. The CDR3 is 14 residues long. CDR3 nucleotide sequence: TGTGCCAGCAGCTTGGAGCCGGGTCCCTATGGCTACACCTTC. This gives the protein CASSLEPGPYGYTF.

As concerns this clone: Distinct nucleotide sequences in the sample also encode this CDR3. This sequence joins TRBV7-2 and TRBJ2-3; D gene uncertain. CDR1 is SGHTA and CDR2 is FQGNSA in the germline V gene. V was trimmed by 3 bases and J by 6 bases, leaving 4 bases between them. The CDR3 sequence is 11 residues long. The CDR3 protein is CASSLEDTQYF. DNA of the CDR3: TGTGCCAGCAGCTTGGAGGATACGCAGTATTTT.

A note on this clone: The sample holds other DNA sequences that translate to the same CDR3. V and J are TRBV7-9 and TRBJ2-1; D tentatively reads TRBD1 or TRBD2 (5 bases each). CDR1 and CDR2 (germline): SEHNR, FQNEAQ (reference sequence). This CDR3 contains 15 residues. V gave up 1 base and J gave up 0 bases, with 7 bases separating them. DNA of the CDR3: TGTGCCAGCAGCTTAGATGGGGGCTCCTACAATGAGCAGTTCTTC. This codes for CASSLDGGSYNEQFF.

CDR3 sequence reads: CASRGTASYNSPLHF. DNA of the CDR3: TGTGCCAGCAGGGGGACAGCCAGTTATAATTCACCCCTCCACTTT. The V and J genes are TRBV6-5 and TRBJ1-6; TRBD1 matches at 7 bases. The CDR3 consists of 15 residues. V lost 6 bases and J lost 4; bases outside the gene matches: 6. Germline values: CDR1 MNHEY, CDR2 SVGAGI.

This chain joins TRBV5-1 and TRBJ2-7; 9 nucleotides match TRBD1. V dropped 4 bases and J dropped 3; count of bases not matched to a gene: 23. The CDR3 consists of 20 residues. Germline CDR1 is SGHRS and CDR2 is YFSETQ. The DNA of the CDR3 is TGCGCCAGCAGCCCGGTGGGGACAGGGCAAACTACAACCACCTACTACGAGCAGTACTTC. It is translated as CASSPVGTGQTTTTYYEQYF. Full variable domain (missing parts from reference TRBV5-1 and TRBJ2-7): KAGVTQTPRYLIKTRGQQVTLSCSPISGHRSVSWYQQTPGQGLQFLFEYFSETQRNKGNFPGRFSGRQFSNSRSEMNVSTLELGDSALYLCASSPVGTGQTTTTYYEQYFGPGTRLTVT.

This sequence joins TRBV28 and TRBJ2-1, with 13 bases aligning to TRBD2. The germline gives CDR1 MDHEN, CDR2 SYDVKM. The CDR3 is 16 residues long. V lost 2 bases and J lost 6; bases outside the gene matches: 4. CDR3 sequence: CASSLNGLAGANEQFF. The CDR3 region has the DNA TGTGCCAGCAGTTTAAACGGACTAGCGGGAGCCAATGAGCAGTTCTTC.

This chain links TRBV19 with TRBJ2-1; tentatively, D is TRBD1 or TRBD2 (5 bases each). The CDR3 consists of 13 residues. Trimming took off 7 bases at V and 5 bases at J, with 12 bases between the two ends. Germline CDR1 LNHDA, CDR2 SQIVND (reference sequence). The CDR3 loop is CASKLLGDNEQFF. The CDR3 coding sequence is TGTGCCAGTAAATTGCTGGGGGACAATGAGCAGTTCTTC.

The rearrangement joins TRBV30 to TRBJ2-5; a possible D gene is TRBD2 (5 bases). The CDR3 is made up of 13 amino acids. Germline V gives CDR1 GTSNPN, CDR2 SVGIG (reference sequence). Trimming shortened V by 1 base and J by 5 bases, and 11 bases separated the two germline ends. CDR3 nucleotides: TGTGCCTGGAGTGCGAGGGAGAGGGAGACCCAGTACTTC. As protein: CAWSARERETQYF. The full variable domain, completed using reference TRBV30 and TRBJ2-5, is SQTIHQWPATLVQPVGSPLSLECTVEGTSNPNLYWYRQAAGRGLQLLFYSVGIGQISSEVPQNLSASRPQDRQFILSSKKLLLSDSGFYLCAWSARERETQYFGPGTRLLVL.

The chain carries TRBV27 and TRBJ1-1; a possible D gene is TRBD1 (6 bases). The V gene's germline CDR1 is MNHEY and CDR2 SMNVEV (reference sequence). The CDR3 sequence is 17 residues long. V shed 3 bases and J shed 1 base, with 18 bases lying between them. The CDR3 DNA reads as TGTGCCAGCAGTTTGGGGGGGCCCGGACGGACGAACACTGAAGCTTTCTTT. Its protein is CASSLGGPGRTNTEAFF.